This T cell receptor (beta chain) is from a study of shared clonotypes between healthy human individuals. With 0 bases removed from V and 5 bases from J, the gap between germline ends came to 10 bases. This CDR3 has 13 residues. The V gene's germline CDR1 is GTSNPN and CDR2 SVGIG (reference sequence). Profiling relied on immunoSEQ multiplex PCR, and the TCRdb table lists in-frame clones only, not all of them. The sample holds 950,000 to 1,100,000 clones; roughly 80% are singletons and the top ten take approximately 1.5%. Subsets obtained from CD4+ cells comprised CD45RA+ naive and CD45RA-negative memory cells.

The rearrangement uses TRBV30 and TRBJ1-1; D gene unclear. Sequencing used memory CD4+ T cells sorted from blood. Subset indicated: CD45RA-negative fraction. The receptor was isolated from a man in his late teens or twenties in good health. The CDR3 DNA is TGTGCCTGGAGTGTTCGGGGTCGAACTGAAGCTTTCTTT. Protein: CAWSVRGRTEAFF.